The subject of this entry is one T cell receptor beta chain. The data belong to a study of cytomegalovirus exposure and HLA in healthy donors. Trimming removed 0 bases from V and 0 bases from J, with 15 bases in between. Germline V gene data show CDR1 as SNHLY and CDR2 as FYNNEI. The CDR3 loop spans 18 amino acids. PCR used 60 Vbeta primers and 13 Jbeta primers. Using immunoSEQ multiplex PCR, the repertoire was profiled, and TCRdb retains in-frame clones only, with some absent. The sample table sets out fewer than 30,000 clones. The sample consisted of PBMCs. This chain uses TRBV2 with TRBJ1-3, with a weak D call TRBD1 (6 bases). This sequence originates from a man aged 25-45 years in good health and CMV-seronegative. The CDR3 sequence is CASSEALDRKTSGNTIYF. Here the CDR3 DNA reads TGTGCCAGCAGTGAAGCGTTAGACAGGAAAACCTCTGGAAACACCATATATTTT.